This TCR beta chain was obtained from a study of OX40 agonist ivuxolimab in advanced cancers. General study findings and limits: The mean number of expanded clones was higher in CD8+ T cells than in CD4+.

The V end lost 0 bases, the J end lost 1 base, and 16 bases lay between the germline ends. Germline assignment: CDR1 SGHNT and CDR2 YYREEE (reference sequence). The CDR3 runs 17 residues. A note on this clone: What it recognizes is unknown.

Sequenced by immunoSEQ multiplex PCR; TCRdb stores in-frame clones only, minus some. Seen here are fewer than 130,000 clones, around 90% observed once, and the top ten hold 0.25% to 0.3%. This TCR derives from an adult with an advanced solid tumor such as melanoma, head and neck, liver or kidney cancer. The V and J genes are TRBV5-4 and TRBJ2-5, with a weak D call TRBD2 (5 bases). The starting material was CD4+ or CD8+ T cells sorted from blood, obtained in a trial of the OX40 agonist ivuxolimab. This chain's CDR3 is CASSLGLRTLIQETQYF. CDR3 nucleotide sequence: TGTGCCAGCAGCTTGGGTTTAAGGACTTTAATCCAAGAGACCCAGTACTTC.